This T cell receptor (beta chain) was recorded in a study of technical replicates of blood from a handful of donors (dated by TCRdb to the late 2010s). Library method: the immunoSEQ multiplex PCR assay. The table was pulled from immuneACCESS by TCRdb, which kept in-frame rearrangements only. Such tables lose some clones; where checked, under half of the loss comes from unresolved V genes, and the rest has no known cause. The sample table holds fewer than 90,000 clones, of which 85% to 95% were seen once. Jointly, the top ten make up around 0.25% of the sample. At the junction V is shortened by 3 bases and J by 4 bases; bases outside the gene matches: 6. The cysteine opens and the phenylalanine closes a CDR3 of 15 amino acids. The sequence is cut down to CDR3 DNA, 45 bases in frame from base 1. The CDR1 and CDR2 encoded by the germline V gene are MNHEY and SVGAGI. This clone came up once. Its antigen specificity is not known. No base-level quality is on record; no much larger clone is a single base apart.

The sample consisted of T cells isolated from PBMCs. This clonotype originated in a human donor in good health. This chain joins TRBV6-5 to TRBJ2-3; 8 bases in the junction line up with TRBD2. DNA sequence: TGTGCCAGCAGTTATCGGGGGGGGGCCCCAGATACGCAGTATTTT. This sequence encodes CASSYRGGAPDTQYF.